This T cell receptor (beta chain) appears in the sequencing data of a study of T cells in localized non-small cell lung cancer (dated by TCRdb to the early 2020s). As for the study more broadly: Comparing tumors with uninvolved tumor-adjacent lungs, the study looked at the T cell repertoires of approximately 250 patients with early-stage NSCLC. The cohort consisted of 236 treatment-naive NSCLC patients whose localized lung tumors had been resected. The mean age of the NSCLC patients was around 67 years, with roughly 120 men and 95 to 110 women. What the study reported, not specific to this receptor: Because the study design was exploratory, TCR variables were selected using unadjusted p-values without false-discovery rate correction. Longer overall survival was associated with higher blood T cell density, whereas shorter survival was associated with higher adjacent-lung clonality. Of the top 100 tumor clones, a median of roughly 56 were detected in paired uninvolved adjacent lung; around 30 were also among that lung's top 100. Because multi-region tumor sequencing was not performed, intratumor heterogeneity could not be ruled out. Uninvolved tumor-adjacent lung showed the highest T cell clonality, higher than tumor, which suggests more focused antigenic responses in the uninvolved tumor-adjacent lung.

At diagnosis, peripheral blood, uninvolved tumor-adjacent lung and tumor were collected and stored as a combination of fresh-frozen and FFPE material. TCR beta CDR3 regions were sequenced from DNA using the immunoSEQ Assay. As for the authors' bioinformatics: To compute T cell density, TCR beta template counts were normalized to usable DNA, which was estimated by amplifying housekeeping genes. Richness was estimated with the preseqR package, extrapolating to 400,000 templates for PBMC samples and 120,000 templates for tissue samples. Clonality was defined as one minus Pielou's evenness. Differential abundance testing on productive amino-acid clonotypes, with a minimum total count of 5 and an alpha of 0.1, was used to identify tissue-enriched TCRs. The Jaccard Index and the Morisita Overlap Index were used to measure repertoire overlap between compartments. TCR beta CDR3s were clustered by GLIPH together with public tetramer-defined viral CDR3s, and at least three viral sequences plus V-gene enrichment were required for viral motifs. Not all clones reach the TCRdb copy of this immuneACCESS table, which keeps in-frame sequences only. Checked studies attribute under half of the gap to unresolved V genes and leave the rest unexplained. V and J calls and clone size follow that table, whereas D and trimming were derived from the DNA. The sample table records 2,500 to 3,000 clones; about 20% of these occur just once. The ten largest account for about 25% of the sample.

In the case of this clone: Which antigen it targets is not known. No quality values exist for individual bases; no much larger clone is one base distant.

The CDR3 numbers 13 residues from cysteine through phenylalanine. Here the CDR3 DNA is all that survives: 39 bases in frame from base 1. Deletion took 1 base off V and 1 base off J, with a span of 2 bases between the germline ends. The germline V gene provides CDR1 KGHSH and CDR2 LQKENI. This receptor was identified in a male donor at least 60 years old with stage II squamous cell lung carcinoma. The chain couples TRBV18 to TRBJ1-5; too little of a D gene remains to name it. The sample consisted of lung tumor tissue, taken before any cancer treatment. CDR3 protein: CASSPQSNQPQHF. At the DNA level, the sequence is TGTGCCAGCTCACCACAGAGCAATCAGCCCCAGCATTTT. Full variable domain (CDR3 extended with the reference TRBV18 and TRBJ1-5 proteins): NAGVMQNPRHLVRRRGQEARLRCSPMKGHSHVYWYRQLPEEGLKFMVYLQKENIIDESGMPKERFSAEFPKEGPSILRIQQVVRGDSAAYFCASSPQSNQPQHFGDGTRLSIL.